These 14 T cell receptor beta chains were all obtained from the same sample, sequenced in a study of blood T cell repertoires in COVID-19. The table came from immunoSEQ multiplex PCR; TCRdb's copy has only in-frame clones and leaves some out. Among about 300,000 clones, around 84% were seen once, and the ten largest hold about 10%. The sequenced sample consisted of PBMCs or T cells enriched from blood (not recorded which). Receptor source: a woman aged 18-29 years who had recovered from COVID-19.

The chain recombines TRBV5-1 with TRBJ2-1, with a tentative D call TRBD1 (5 bases). The CDR3 loop spans 16 amino acids. V lost 2 bases and J lost 3, with 15 bases in between. Germline lookup yields CDR1 SGHRS and CDR2 YFSETQ. Here the CDR3 reads CASSLIPGSGYNEQFF. The DNA of the CDR3 is TGCGCCAGCAGCTTAATCCCAGGGTCCGGCTACAATGAGCAGTTCTTC.

This chain joins TRBV10-3 and TRBJ2-3; D might be TRBD2 (5 bases). CDR1 and CDR2 from the germline V gene are ENHRY and SYGVKD. The V end was cut by 10 bases, the J end by 5 bases, with 13 bases between. CDR3 length: 12 amino acids. The CDR3 DNA reads TGTGCCACCTCGGCCAGCGGAGATACGCAGTATTTT. Encoded protein: CATSASGDTQYF.

V usage is TRBV2 and J usage is TRBJ1-4; D unclear. The CDR3 spans 15 residues. V lost 6 bases and J lost 8, with 19 bases in between. Germline V gene data show CDR1 as SNHLY and CDR2 as FYNNEI. The CDR3 DNA is TGTGCCAGCAGGAGAGAGAGGGTTGGGTTGGAAAAACTGTTTTTT. Translation: CASRRERVGLEKLFF.

This clone was counted between two and nine times. The genes are TRBV27 and TRBJ2-5; 10 nucleotides line up with TRBD2. Germline values: CDR1 MNHEY, CDR2 SMNVEV (reference sequence). This CDR3 has 15 residues. Trimming removed 3 bases from V and 4 bases from J; junction bases left unmatched: 5. The CDR3 here is CASSFSGRALETQYF. CDR3 DNA sequence: TGTGCCAGCAGTTTCAGCGGGAGGGCCTTAGAGACCCAGTACTTC.

The chain joins TRBV5-6 to TRBJ2-1, with D tentatively TRBD2 (6 bases). The germline V gene encodes CDR1 SGHDT and CDR2 YYEEEE. This CDR3 contains 12 residues. V was cut by 4 bases and J by 6 bases, with 8 bases left in between. The CDR3 here is CASSPGGNEQFF. CDR3 sequence (DNA): TGTGCCAGCAGCCCCGGGGGCAATGAGCAGTTCTTC.

This sequence joins TRBV28 and TRBJ1-2; TRBD1 agrees at 7 bases. There are 14 residues in the CDR3. V lost 7 bases to trimming and J lost 0 bases; unmatched junction nucleotides: 5. Germline lookup yields CDR1 MDHEN and CDR2 SYDVKM. In DNA, the CDR3 is TGTGCCAGCAAAGCAGGGGGGTCTAACTATGGCTACACCTTC. As protein: CASKAGGSNYGYTF.

The sample holds one count of this clone. The V and J genes are TRBV18 and TRBJ1-1; D is unresolved. The germline V gene has CDR1 KGHSH and CDR2 LQKENI. The CDR3 length is 14 residues. V lost 1 base, J lost 6 bases, and 12 bases lay in between. CDR3 amino acids: CASSPRASTSEAFF. DNA of the CDR3: TGTGCCAGCTCACCACGAGCCTCTACGTCTGAAGCTTTCTTT.

The rearrangement joins TRBV20-1 to TRBJ1-2; no reliable D call. V was shortened by 6 bases and J by 7 bases, with 21 bases between the two germline ends. The V gene's germline CDR1 is DFQATT and CDR2 SNEGSKA (reference sequence). CDR3 length equals 14 residues. The CDR3 DNA is TGCAGTGCAAGTCCGGGCAAGCCGCGGGCTGGCTACACCTTC. This translates into CSASPGKPRAGYTF.

This chain uses TRBV6-6 with TRBJ1-2; 10 bases agree with TRBD1. The CDR3 consists of 14 residues. From germline, CDR1 is MNHNY and CDR2 SVGAGI (reference sequence). V lost 5 bases to trimming and J lost 8 bases; unmatched junction nucleotides: 8. The CDR3 region has the DNA TGTGCCAGCAGTCAGGGACAGGGGACGGGGGGCTACACCTTC. It encodes CASSQGQGTGGYTF.

This clone was counted once. The chain recombines TRBV5-1 with TRBJ2-7, with 9 bases that match TRBD1. Germline CDR1 reads SGHRS; CDR2 reads YFSETQ. CDR3 length: 13 residues. V shed 3 bases and J 5 bases; nucleotides not matched to a gene: 3. The CDR3 loop is CASSSGQGNEQYF. CDR3 bases: TGCGCCAGCAGCTCGGGACAGGGTAACGAGCAGTACTTC.

V usage is TRBV18 and J usage is TRBJ1-1; TRBD1 is a possible D gene (5 bases). This CDR3 is built from 17 residues. V shed 1 base and J shed 4 bases, with 19 bases lying between them. Germline values: CDR1 KGHSH, CDR2 LQKENI. The CDR3 bases are TGTGCCAGCTCACCACAGAGCGAGGGTGCGGGGGTCACTGAAGCTTTCTTT. Translating it yields CASSPQSEGAGVTEAFF. The full variable domain, its missing parts supplied by reference TRBV18 and TRBJ1-1, is NAGVMQNPRHLVRRRGQEARLRCSPMKGHSHVYWYRQLPEEGLKFMVYLQKENIIDESGMPKERFSAEFPKEGPSILRIQQVVRGDSAAYFCASSPQSEGAGVTEAFFGQGTRLTVV.

The CDR3 nucleotides read TGTGCCAGCAGCTTAACCGGGACAGGGGCGGACATTCAGTACTTC. This sequence encodes CASSLTGTGADIQYF. This chain links TRBV21-1 with TRBJ2-4; the D segment call TRBD1 is taken from the table without a DNA check. TRBV21-1 counts as a pseudogene. CDR3 length equals 15 residues.

The chain employs TRBV29-1 and TRBJ2-5; 11 bases line up with TRBD2. Germline V gene sequence: CDR1 SQVTM, CDR2 ANQGSEA. CDR3 length equals 14 residues. With V trimmed by 6 bases and J by 0 bases, 3 bases remained unmatched. For the CDR3, the DNA is TGCAGCGTCGTGGGACTAGCGGACCAAGAGACCCAGTACTTC. It encodes CSVVGLADQETQYF.

This sequence joins TRBV9 and TRBJ1-1, with TRBD1 as a possible D gene (6 bases). The germline V gene encodes CDR1 SGDLS and CDR2 YYNGEE. V gave up 3 bases and J gave up 2 bases, with 14 bases separating them. The CDR3 runs 15 residues. CDR3 sequence: CASSAQQGINTEAFF. CDR3 sequence (DNA): TGTGCCAGCAGCGCCCAACAGGGAATTAACACTGAAGCTTTCTTT.